These 15 T cell receptor beta chains share one sample of origin, sequenced in a study of T cell changes during pregnancy in multiple sclerosis. The protocol was immunoSEQ multiplex PCR, while the TCRdb copy is restricted to in-frame clones and leaves out a portion. The sample carries around 50,000 clones, around 89% recorded once. Sequencing used CD8+ T cells from peripheral blood mononuclear cells, obtained in the second trimester of pregnancy. These receptor sequences come from a female donor with multiple sclerosis, enrolled in a pregnancy study.

The genes are TRBV13 and TRBJ2-3, with a weak D call TRBD1 (6 bases). The germline gives CDR1 PRHDT, CDR2 FYEKMQ (reference sequence). With 5 bases removed from V and 2 bases from J, the gap between germline ends came to 20 bases. CDR3 length equals 17 residues. CDR3 coding DNA: TGTGCCAGCAGCCTCTCTAAGGACCGGGACATCACAGATACGCAGTATTTT. Translated: CASSLSKDRDITDTQYF.

The rearrangement links TRBV6-5 to TRBJ2-1; TRBD1 is a possible D gene (6 bases). Trimming shortened V by 3 bases and J by 4 bases, and 16 bases separated the two germline ends. Germline loops: CDR1 MNHEY, CDR2 SVGAGI. The CDR3 is 16 residues long. The DNA of the CDR3 is TGTGCCAGCAGTTATTTCACAGGGACCATTTACAATGAGCAGTTCTTC. Translating it yields CASSYFTGTIYNEQFF.

The table lists this clone with a few counts. The chain links TRBV7-8 to TRBJ2-1, with 14 bases aligning to TRBD2. The CDR3 covers 20 residues. The V and J ends lost 1 base and 9 bases, in that order; junction bases with no gene match: 17. Per germline, CDR1 SGHVS and CDR2 FQNEAQ. This chain's CDR3 is CASSLDTGLAGGLNGGEQFF. The CDR3 DNA sequence: TGTGCCAGCAGCTTAGATACCGGACTAGCGGGAGGTTTAAACGGTGGTGAGCAGTTCTTC.

This sequence joins TRBV19 and TRBJ1-1, with D unclear. The CDR3 totals 15 residues. Looked up from germline, CDR1 is LNHDA and CDR2 is SQIVND (reference sequence). Deletions cut 7 bases from V and 1 base from J, with 16 bases between. The CDR3 sequence: CASTIPEGSNTEAFF. The DNA for the CDR3 is TGTGCCAGTACAATCCCTGAGGGTTCGAACACTGAAGCTTTCTTT.

The rearrangement joins TRBV27 to TRBJ2-3; D might be TRBD2 (6 bases). Looked up from germline, CDR1 is MNHEY and CDR2 is SMNVEV (reference sequence). This CDR3 has 14 residues. Trimming removed 7 bases from V and 1 base from J, with 12 bases in between. CDR3: CASTPGLRTDTQYF. The CDR3, as DNA: TGTGCCAGCACCCCGGGACTTCGCACAGATACGCAGTATTTT.

The chain recombines TRBV25-1 with TRBJ2-5; D remains unclear. From germline, CDR1 is MGHDK and CDR2 SYGVNS. CDR3 length: 12 residues. The V end was cut by 4 bases, the J end by 7 bases, with 10 bases between. CDR3 amino acids: CASSGGTGTQYF. The CDR3 DNA reads TGTGCCAGCAGTGGTGGTACGGGGACCCAGTACTTC.

This chain joins TRBV5-5 and TRBJ1-5; D is uncertain. The length of the CDR3 is 14 residues. Germline CDR1 reads SGHKS; CDR2 reads YYEKEE (reference sequence). V lost 2 bases, J lost 5 bases, and 11 bases lay in between. CDR3 protein: CASSLSPEDQPQHF. The CDR3 region has the DNA TGTGCCAGCAGCTTATCTCCCGAGGATCAGCCCCAGCATTTT.

The chain is built from TRBV13 and TRBJ2-7, with 9 bases aligning to TRBD1. Germline CDR1 and CDR2: PRHDT and FYEKMQ (reference sequence). The V gene end was trimmed by 3 bases and the J gene end by 5 bases; junction bases not matched to a gene: 5. The CDR3 is 14 residues long. The CDR3: CASSFVQGADEQYF. The DNA for the CDR3 is TGTGCCAGCAGCTTTGTACAGGGGGCCGACGAGCAGTACTTC. The whole variable domain, remainder taken from reference TRBV13 and TRBJ2-7, is AAGVIQSPRHLIKEKRETATLKCYPIPRHDTVYWYQQGPGQDPQFLISFYEKMQSDKGSIPDRFSAQQFSDYHSELNMSSLELGDSALYFCASSFVQGADEQYFGPGTRLTVT.

The chain is built from TRBV19 and TRBJ2-1, with unresolved D. V was pared by 3 bases and J by 9 bases, with 9 bases between. The germline V gene encodes CDR1 LNHDA and CDR2 SQIVND (reference sequence). CDR3 length: 12 residues. CDR3 DNA sequence: TGTGCCAGTAGTATTGTTGGGCTTGAGCAGTTCTTC. It specifies CASSIVGLEQFF.

This chain links TRBV27 with TRBJ1-2, with D possibly matching TRBD1 (6 bases). The CDR3 has 13 amino acids. Germline-derived CDR1 and CDR2 are MNHEY and SMNVEV (reference sequence). V shed 5 bases and J shed 8 bases, with 15 bases lying between them. CDR3 nucleotide sequence: TGTGCCAGCAGTCCACAGGGCTCTCAAGGCTACACCTTC. This sequence encodes CASSPQGSQGYTF.

This chain joins TRBV2 and TRBJ1-2; tentative D call: TRBD1 (6 bases). V was clipped by 8 bases and J by 5 bases, with 27 bases between them. Germline V lookup: CDR1 SNHLY, CDR2 FYNNEI. This CDR3 has 17 residues. The CDR3 DNA reads TGTGCCAGCCGGAGGACAGTACTCGGCGGAATTGAATATGGCTACACCTTC. It is translated as CASRRTVLGGIEYGYTF.

The chain links TRBV2 to TRBJ2-5; D perhaps matches TRBD1 (5 bases). Between the trimmed V and J ends, which lost 7 bases and 5 bases, there was a span of 11 bases. The CDR3 loop spans 12 amino acids. The germline V gene encodes CDR1 SNHLY and CDR2 FYNNEI. In DNA, the CDR3 is TGTGCCAGCATCGGAGCAGGGGAGACCCAGTACTTC. Its translation: CASIGAGETQYF. The whole variable domain, remainder taken from reference TRBV2 and TRBJ2-5, is EPEVTQTPSHQVTQMGQEVILRCVPISNHLYFYWYRQILGQKVEFLVSFYNNEISEKSEIFDDQFSVERPDGSNFTLKIRSTKLEDSAMYFCASIGAGETQYFGPGTRLLVL.

The table lists this clone with a few counts. The chain is built from TRBV18 and TRBJ1-2, with D tentatively TRBD1 (5 bases). Germline V gives CDR1 KGHSH, CDR2 LQKENI. Trimming shortened V by 0 bases and J by 7 bases, and 12 bases separated the two germline ends. CDR3 length: 14 residues. The CDR3 DNA is TGTGCCAGCTCACCACCGGGCAGGGTGAGTGGCTACACCTTC. It encodes CASSPPGRVSGYTF.

The J gene is TRBJ1-4, the V gene TRBV14, with TRBD1 identical over 9 bases. Losses at the gene ends were 4 bases for V and 6 bases for J; bases not matched to a gene: 6. From germline, CDR1 is SGHDN and CDR2 FVKESK. The length of the CDR3 is 15 residues. The CDR3 loop is CASSPDGQGYEKLFF. CDR3 coding DNA: TGTGCCAGCAGCCCGGACGGACAGGGGTATGAAAAACTGTTTTTT.

Written as DNA, the CDR3 is TGTGCCAGCAGTGAAGCCCCAGGGGACCACGGGGAGCTGTTTTTT. Protein sequence: CASSEAPGDHGELFF. The chain joins TRBV6-1 to TRBJ2-2, with D tentatively TRBD1 (6 bases). With 0 bases removed from V and 7 bases from J, the gap between germline ends came to 12 bases. The CDR3 sequence is 15 residues long. CDR1 and CDR2 from the germline V gene are MNHNS and SASEGT.